This TCR beta chain was identified during a study of vaccination effects on CD4 cells after COVID-19. Study information: Participants were vaccinated with two doses of either the BNT162b2 or mRNA-1273 vaccine.

Viral peptide pool expansion of antigen-specific CD4+ T cells preceded sequencing in the ViraFEST assay. Subsequent to a culture period of around 10 days, CD4+ T cells were isolated. Having tested negative for nucleocapsid antibodies, the vaccine recipients showed no prior SARS-CoV-2 infection. Supplemented with approximately 10 IU/ml IL-2 and 10 ug/ml peptides, two million PBMC per well were kept in culture. Cells had half their medium changed to IL-2 medium on days 3 and 7. A note on this clone: Its antigen is currently unknown.

General study findings and limits: In the late period after vaccination, infection- and vaccine-induced clones contracted markedly.

Per the germline V gene, CDR1 is LNHDA and CDR2 is SQIVND (reference sequence). The CDR3 is 13 amino acids. V lost 4 bases to trimming and J lost 5 bases, with 9 bases between them. Clones were sequenced by immunoSEQ multiplex PCR, and TCRdb holds only the in-frame ones, with some missing. Here the sample spans approximately 70,000 clones, about 70% being singletons. The clonotype originates from a human donor who received a COVID-19 vaccine. The chain recombines TRBV19 with TRBJ1-5, with D hard to call. The source was CD4+ T cells from PBMCs cultured with HCoV-NL63 spike peptides, collected before COVID-19 vaccination. Here the CDR3 DNA reads TGTGCCAGTAGTAGCGACGGGTATCAGCCCCAGCATTTT. Translating gives CASSSDGYQPQHF. The complete variable domain, with remaining parts taken from reference TRBV19 and TRBJ1-5, reads DGGITQSPKYLFRKEGQNVTLSCEQNLNHDAMYWYRQDPGQGLRLIYYSQIVNDFQKGDIAEGYSVSREKKESFPLTVTSAQKNPTAFYLCASSSDGYQPQHFGDGTRLSIL.